This T cell receptor (beta chain) was captured in a study of neurological immune-mediated disorders. The wider study: Relapsing-remitting patients made up about 90% of the 34 multiple sclerosis patients, and secondary progressive patients made up 3.

Germline loops: CDR1 ENHRY, CDR2 SYGVKD. This CDR3 has 14 residues. This clonotype was seen at least ten times. Its matching antigen is unknown. The junction and the germline gene differ at one end; a read error may be behind it. Synthesis of cDNA was carried out by template-switch 5'RACE. The reaction used 10-nucleotide random UMIs. One entry per CDR3 protein, called by TCRdb with MiXCR from the 5' RACE reads. In the table there are about 120,000 distinct CDR3 sequences, around 3% of which are singletons. Unsorted libraries were derived from 2 million PBMCs stored at -80 C. Study-level findings and limits: CDR3 amino acid sequences of expanded clones were not shared across subjects, a result suggesting private repertoires in all groups.

Sequences were obtained from PBMCs. The chain links TRBV10-3 to TRBJ1-5; a weak D match, TRBD1 (6 bases). The clonotype originates from a young woman with multiple sclerosis. The CDR3 protein is CAISDSGGGKTQNF. In DNA, the CDR3 is TGTGCCATCAGTGACTCCGGGGGCGGGAAGACCCAGAATTTT.